The subject of this entry is one T cell receptor beta chain. Its antigen is not known. A much larger clone is a single base away; this may be a read error. Germline V gene data show CDR1 as SGHDT and CDR2 as YYEEEE. The CDR3 runs to 14 residues. This sample is part of a study of molecular identifiers for immune sequencing clone quantification. Study-wide results and caveats: Spiked Jurkat TCR RNA equivalent to one cell reportedly surfaced among about 1 million naive cells.

As previously described, bulk TCR libraries were made using listed TCR primers. TCRdb analysed the PCR reads with MiXCR anew, one entry per CDR3 protein. The repertoire holds 550,000 to 750,000 distinct CDR3 sequences, with about 20% as singletons. The source of this sequence is a human donor in good health. Some libraries in this study had Jurkat cell RNA spiked in. V gene TRBV5-6 combines with J gene TRBJ1-1, with D unresolved. Input material: naive CD8+ T cells from blood, with Jurkat cell RNA spiked in. The subset denotes: FACS-sorted CD8+CD4-CCR7+CD45RA+ naive T cells. The CDR3: CASSLDSPNTGAFF. The CDR3 DNA reads as TGTGCCAGCAGCTTGGACAGCCCGAACACTGGAGCTTTCTTT.